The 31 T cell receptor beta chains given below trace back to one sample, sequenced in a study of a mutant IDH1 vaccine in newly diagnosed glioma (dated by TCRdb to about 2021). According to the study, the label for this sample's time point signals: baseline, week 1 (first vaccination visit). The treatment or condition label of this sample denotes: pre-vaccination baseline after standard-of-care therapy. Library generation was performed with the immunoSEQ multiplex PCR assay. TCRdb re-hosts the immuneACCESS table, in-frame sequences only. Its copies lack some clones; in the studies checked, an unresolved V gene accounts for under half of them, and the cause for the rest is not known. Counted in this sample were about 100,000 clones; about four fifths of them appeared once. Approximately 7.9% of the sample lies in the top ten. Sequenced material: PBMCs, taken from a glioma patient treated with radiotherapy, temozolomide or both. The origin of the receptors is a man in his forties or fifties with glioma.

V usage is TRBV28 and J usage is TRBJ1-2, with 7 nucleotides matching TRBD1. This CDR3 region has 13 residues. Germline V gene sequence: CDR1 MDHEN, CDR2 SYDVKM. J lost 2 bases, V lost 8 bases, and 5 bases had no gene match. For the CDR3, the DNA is TGTGCCAGCGGACAGGAATTAAACTATGGCTACACCTTC. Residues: CASGQELNYGYTF.

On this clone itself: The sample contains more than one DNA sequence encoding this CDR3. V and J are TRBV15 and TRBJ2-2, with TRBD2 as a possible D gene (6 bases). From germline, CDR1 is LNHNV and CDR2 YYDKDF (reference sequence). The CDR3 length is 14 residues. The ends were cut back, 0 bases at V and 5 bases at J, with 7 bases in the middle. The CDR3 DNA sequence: TGTGCCACCAGCAGAGATCGGGGGACCGGGGAGCTGTTTTTT. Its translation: CATSRDRGTGELFF.

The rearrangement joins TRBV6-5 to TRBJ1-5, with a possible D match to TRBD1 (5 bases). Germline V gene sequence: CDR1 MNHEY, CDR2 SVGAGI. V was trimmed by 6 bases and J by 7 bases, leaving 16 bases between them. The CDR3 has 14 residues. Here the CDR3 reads CASRGGAGAQPQHF. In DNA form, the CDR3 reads TGTGCCAGCAGGGGGGGAGCGGGAGCCCAGCCCCAGCATTTT.

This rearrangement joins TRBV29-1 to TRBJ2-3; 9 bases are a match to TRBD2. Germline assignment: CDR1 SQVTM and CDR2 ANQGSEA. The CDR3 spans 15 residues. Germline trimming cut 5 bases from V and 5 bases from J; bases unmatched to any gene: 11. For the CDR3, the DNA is TGCAGCGTTCGTAAAGGACCAGCGGGAGGAGATACGCAGTATTTT. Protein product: CSVRKGPAGGDTQYF.

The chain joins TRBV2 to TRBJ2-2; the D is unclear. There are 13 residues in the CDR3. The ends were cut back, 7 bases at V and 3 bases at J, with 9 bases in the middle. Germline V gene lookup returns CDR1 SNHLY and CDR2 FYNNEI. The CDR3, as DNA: TGTGCCAGCAAGATACTGGACACCGGGGAGCTGTTTTTT. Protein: CASKILDTGELFF. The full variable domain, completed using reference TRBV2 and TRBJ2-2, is EPEVTQTPSHQVTQMGQEVILRCVPISNHLYFYWYRQILGQKVEFLVSFYNNEISEKSEIFDDQFSVERPDGSNFTLKIRSTKLEDSAMYFCASKILDTGELFFGEGSRLTVL.

As DNA, the CDR3 is TGCGCCAGCAGCTTGGGCGCAGCGACTTTCACAGATACGCAGTATTTT. Encoded protein: CASSLGAATFTDTQYF. This chain connects TRBV5-1 to TRBJ2-3; D not resolved. CDR1 is SGHRS, CDR2 YFSETQ, per germline. The V and J ends lost 0 bases and 2 bases respectively, with 13 bases between them. The CDR3 runs to 16 residues. The complete variable domain, with remaining parts taken from reference TRBV5-1 and TRBJ2-3, reads KAGVTQTPRYLIKTRGQQVTLSCSPISGHRSVSWYQQTPGQGLQFLFEYFSETQRNKGNFPGRFSGRQFSNSRSEMNVSTLELGDSALYLCASSLGAATFTDTQYFGPGTRLTVL.

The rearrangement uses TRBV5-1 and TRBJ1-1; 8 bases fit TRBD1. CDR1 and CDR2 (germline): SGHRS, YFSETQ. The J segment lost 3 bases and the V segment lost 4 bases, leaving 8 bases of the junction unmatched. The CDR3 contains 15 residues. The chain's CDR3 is CASSNGDRSYTEAFF. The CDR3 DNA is TGCGCCAGCAGCAACGGGGACAGGTCATACACTGAAGCTTTCTTT.

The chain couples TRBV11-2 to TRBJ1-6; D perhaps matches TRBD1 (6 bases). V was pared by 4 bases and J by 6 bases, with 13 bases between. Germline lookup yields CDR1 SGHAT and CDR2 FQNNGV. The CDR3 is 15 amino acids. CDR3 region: CASSSSGGLNSPLHF. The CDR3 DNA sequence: TGTGCCAGCAGCTCCTCGGGGGGCCTTAATTCACCCCTCCACTTT.

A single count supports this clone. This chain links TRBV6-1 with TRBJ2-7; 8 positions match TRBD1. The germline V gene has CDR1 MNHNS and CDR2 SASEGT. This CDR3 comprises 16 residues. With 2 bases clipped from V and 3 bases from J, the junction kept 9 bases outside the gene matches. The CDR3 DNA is TGTGCCAGCAGTGAATTACTCCACGGGACAGGCTACGAGCAGTACTTC. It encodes CASSELLHGTGYEQYF.

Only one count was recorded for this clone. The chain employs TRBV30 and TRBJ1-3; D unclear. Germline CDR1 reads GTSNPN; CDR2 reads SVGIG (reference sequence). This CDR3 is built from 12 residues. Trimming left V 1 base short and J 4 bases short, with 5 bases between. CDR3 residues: CAWSGAGNTIYF. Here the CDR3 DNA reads TGTGCCTGGAGTGGGGCCGGAAACACCATATATTTT.

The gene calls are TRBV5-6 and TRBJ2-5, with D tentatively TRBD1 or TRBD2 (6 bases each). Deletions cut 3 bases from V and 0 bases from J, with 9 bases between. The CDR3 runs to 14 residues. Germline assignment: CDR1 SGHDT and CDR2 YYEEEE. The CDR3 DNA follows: TGTGCCAGCAGCTGGGGGGCAAACCAAGAGACCCAGTACTTC. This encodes CASSWGANQETQYF.

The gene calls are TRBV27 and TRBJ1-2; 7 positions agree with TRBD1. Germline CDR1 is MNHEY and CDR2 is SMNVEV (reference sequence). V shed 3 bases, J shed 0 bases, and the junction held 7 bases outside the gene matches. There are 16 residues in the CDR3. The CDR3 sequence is CASSLTGTASNYGYTF. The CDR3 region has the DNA TGTGCCAGCAGTTTGACCGGGACAGCTTCTAACTATGGCTACACCTTC.

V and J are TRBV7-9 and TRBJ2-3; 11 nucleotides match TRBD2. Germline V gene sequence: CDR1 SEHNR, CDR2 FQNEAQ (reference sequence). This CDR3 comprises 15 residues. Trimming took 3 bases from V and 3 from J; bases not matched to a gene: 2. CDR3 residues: CASSFTSGSTDTQYF. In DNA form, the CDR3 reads TGTGCCAGCAGCTTCACTAGCGGGAGTACAGATACGCAGTATTTT.

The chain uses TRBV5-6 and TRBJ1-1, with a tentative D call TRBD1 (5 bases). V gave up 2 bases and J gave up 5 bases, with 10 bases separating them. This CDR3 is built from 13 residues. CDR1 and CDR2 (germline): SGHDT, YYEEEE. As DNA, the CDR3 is TGTGCCAGCAGCTTTCTGGGGGGGACTGAAGCTTTCTTT. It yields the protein CASSFLGGTEAFF.

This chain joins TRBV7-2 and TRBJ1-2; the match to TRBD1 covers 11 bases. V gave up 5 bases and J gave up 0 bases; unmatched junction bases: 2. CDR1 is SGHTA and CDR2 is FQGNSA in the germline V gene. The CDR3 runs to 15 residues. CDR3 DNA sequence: TGTGCCAGCAGCCAGGACAGGGGGCCTAACTATGGCTACACCTTC. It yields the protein CASSQDRGPNYGYTF.

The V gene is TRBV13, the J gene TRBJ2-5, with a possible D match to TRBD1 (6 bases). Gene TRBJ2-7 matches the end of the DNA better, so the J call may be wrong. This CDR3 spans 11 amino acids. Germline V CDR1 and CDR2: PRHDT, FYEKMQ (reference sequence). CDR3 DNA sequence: TGTGCCAGCAGACAGGGCTACGAGCAGTACTTC. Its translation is CASRQGYEQYF.

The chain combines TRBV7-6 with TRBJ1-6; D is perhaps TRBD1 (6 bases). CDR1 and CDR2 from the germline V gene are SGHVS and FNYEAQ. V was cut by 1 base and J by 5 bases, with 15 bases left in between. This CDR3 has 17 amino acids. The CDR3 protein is CASSLVGRGINNSPLHF. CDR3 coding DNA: TGTGCCAGCAGCTTAGTAGGCAGGGGAATTAATAATTCACCCCTCCACTTT.

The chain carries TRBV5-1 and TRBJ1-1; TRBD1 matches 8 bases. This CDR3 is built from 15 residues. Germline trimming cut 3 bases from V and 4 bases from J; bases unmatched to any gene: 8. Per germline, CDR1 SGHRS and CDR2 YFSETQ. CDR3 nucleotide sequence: TGCGCCAGCAGCTCCCAGGGGGCTAAGAGCACTGAAGCTTTCTTT. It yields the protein CASSSQGAKSTEAFF.

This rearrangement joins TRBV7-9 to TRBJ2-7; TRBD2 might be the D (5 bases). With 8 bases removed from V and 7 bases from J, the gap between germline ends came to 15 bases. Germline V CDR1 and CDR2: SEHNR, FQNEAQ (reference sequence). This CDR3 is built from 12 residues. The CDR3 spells CASQRVGGEQYF. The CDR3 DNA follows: TGTGCCAGCCAACGTGTGGGCGGGGAGCAGTACTTC.

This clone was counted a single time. The CDR3 nucleotides are TGTGCCAGCAGCCCTACAGGGATCGAGCAGTACTTC. This sequence encodes CASSPTGIEQYF. The chain recombines TRBV7-6 with TRBJ2-7; weak D call: TRBD1 (6 bases). This CDR3 is 12 amino acids long. The germline gives CDR1 SGHVS, CDR2 FNYEAQ. Between the trimmed V and J ends, which lost 5 bases and 6 bases, there was a span of 11 bases. Combining the CDR3 with reference TRBV7-6 and TRBJ2-7 gives the whole variable domain GAGVSQSPRYKVTKRGQDVALRCDPISGHVSLYWYRQALGQGPEFLTYFNYEAQQDKSGLPNDRFSAERPEGSISTLTIQRTEQRDSAMYRCASSPTGIEQYFGPGTRLTVT.

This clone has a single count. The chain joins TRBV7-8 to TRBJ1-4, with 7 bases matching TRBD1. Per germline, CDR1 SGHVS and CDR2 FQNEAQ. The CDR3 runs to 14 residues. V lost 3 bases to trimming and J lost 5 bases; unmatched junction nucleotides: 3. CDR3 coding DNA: TGTGCCAGCAGCTTTGGCAGGGGGAATGAAAAACTGTTTTTT. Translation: CASSFGRGNEKLFF.

CDR3 nucleotide sequence: TGTGCCAGCAGTCAGTGGTACAGGCTCTCCTACGAGCAGTACTTC. Its protein is CASSQWYRLSYEQYF. The V gene is TRBV2, the J gene TRBJ2-7; D perhaps matches TRBD1 (5 bases). Germline assignment: CDR1 SNHLY and CDR2 FYNNEI. V was shortened by 5 bases and J by 0 bases, with 14 bases between the two germline ends. The CDR3 runs 15 residues. Combining the CDR3 with reference TRBV2 and TRBJ2-7 gives the whole variable domain EPEVTQTPSHQVTQMGQEVILRCVPISNHLYFYWYRQILGQKVEFLVSFYNNEISEKSEIFDDQFSVERPDGSNFTLKIRSTKLEDSAMYFCASSQWYRLSYEQYFGPGTRLTVT.

The CDR3, as DNA: TGTGCCAGCAGCTTAGCAGGCCTAGCGGCATACTCCTACGAGCAGTACTTC. This encodes CASSLAGLAAYSYEQYF. This rearrangement joins TRBV7-8 to TRBJ2-7; 7 positions agree with TRBD2. This CDR3 comprises 17 residues. The germline gives CDR1 SGHVS, CDR2 FQNEAQ. V was pared by 0 bases and J by 0 bases, with 8 bases of the junction left unmatched.

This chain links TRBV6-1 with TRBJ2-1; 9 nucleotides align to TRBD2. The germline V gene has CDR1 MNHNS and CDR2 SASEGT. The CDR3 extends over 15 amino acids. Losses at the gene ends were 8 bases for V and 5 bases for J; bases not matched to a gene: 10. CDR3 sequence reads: CASSASSGVNNEQFF. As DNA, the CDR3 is TGTGCCAGCTCCGCCTCTAGCGGGGTAAACAATGAGCAGTTCTTC.

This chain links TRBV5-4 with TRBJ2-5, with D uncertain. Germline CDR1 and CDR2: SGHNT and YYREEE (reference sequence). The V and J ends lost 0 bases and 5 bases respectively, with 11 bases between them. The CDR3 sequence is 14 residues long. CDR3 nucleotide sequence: TGTGCCAGCAGCTTGGAACCCCACTCCGAGACCCAGTACTTC. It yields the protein CASSLEPHSETQYF.

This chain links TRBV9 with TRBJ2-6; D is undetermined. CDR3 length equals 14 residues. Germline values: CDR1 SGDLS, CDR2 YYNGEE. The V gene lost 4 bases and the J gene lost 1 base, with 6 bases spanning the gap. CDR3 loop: CASSLYSGANVLTF. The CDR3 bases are TGTGCCAGCAGCTTATATTCTGGGGCCAACGTCCTGACTTTC.

CDR3 nucleotides: TGTGCCAGCAGCCAGGGTCGCGGAGAGACCCAGTACTTC. It encodes CASSQGRGETQYF. V gene TRBV7-3 combines with J gene TRBJ2-5, with D perhaps TRBD1 (5 bases). Germline V gene sequence: CDR1 SGHTA, CDR2 FQGTGA. This CDR3 spans 13 amino acids. V lost 5 bases to trimming and J lost 4 bases, with 11 bases between them.

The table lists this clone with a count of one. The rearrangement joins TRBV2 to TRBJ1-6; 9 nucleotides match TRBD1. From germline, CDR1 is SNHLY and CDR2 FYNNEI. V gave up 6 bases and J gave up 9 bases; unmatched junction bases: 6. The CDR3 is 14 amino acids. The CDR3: CASSTGGSRSPLHF. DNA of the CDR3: TGTGCCAGCAGCACAGGGGGCAGTCGTTCACCCCTCCACTTT.

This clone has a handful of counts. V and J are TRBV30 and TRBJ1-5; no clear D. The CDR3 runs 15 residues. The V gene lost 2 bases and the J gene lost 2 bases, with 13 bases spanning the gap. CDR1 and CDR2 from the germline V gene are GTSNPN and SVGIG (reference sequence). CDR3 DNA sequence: TGTGCCTGGAGTACCGGGCCACTCCGCAATCAGCCCCAGCATTTT. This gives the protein CAWSTGPLRNQPQHF.

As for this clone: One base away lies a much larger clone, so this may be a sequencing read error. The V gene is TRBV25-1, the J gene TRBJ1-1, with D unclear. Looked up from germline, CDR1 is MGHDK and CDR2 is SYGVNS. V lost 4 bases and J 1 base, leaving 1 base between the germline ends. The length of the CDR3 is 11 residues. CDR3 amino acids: CASSANTEAFF. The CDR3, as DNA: TGTGCCAGCAGTGCGAACACTGAAGCTTTCTTT. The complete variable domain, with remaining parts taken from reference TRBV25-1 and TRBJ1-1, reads EADIYQTPRYLVIGTGKKITLECSQTMGHDKMYWYQQDPGMELHLIHYSYGVNSTEKGDLSSESTVSRIRTEHFPLTLESARPSHTSQYLCASSANTEAFFGQGTRLTVV.

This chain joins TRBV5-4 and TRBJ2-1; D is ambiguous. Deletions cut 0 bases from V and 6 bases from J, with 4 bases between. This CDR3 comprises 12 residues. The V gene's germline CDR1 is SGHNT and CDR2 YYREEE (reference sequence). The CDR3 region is CASSLGGNEQFF. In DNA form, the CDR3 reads TGTGCCAGCAGCTTGGGAGGCAATGAGCAGTTCTTC.